Each of the 18 T cell receptor beta chains below was sequenced from the same sample in a study of T cell responses to AZD1222 COVID-19 vaccine. The table came from immunoSEQ multiplex PCR; TCRdb's copy has only in-frame clones and leaves some out. The table shows 95,000 to 110,000 clones, with approximately 89% occurring only once. The material was peripheral blood, obtained on day 0 of AZD1222 vaccination. All receptors come from an adult in good health.

The gene calls are TRBV4-3 and TRBJ1-1; D may be TRBD1 (6 bases). The ends were cut back, 4 bases at V and 5 bases at J, with 11 bases in the middle. The germline CDR1 and CDR2 sequences are LGHNA and YSLEER. The CDR3 totals 13 residues. In nucleotides, the CDR3 is TGCGCCAGCAGCCTCAAGGGGGGGACTGAAGCTTTCTTT. Protein product: CASSLKGGTEAFF.

The CDR3 region has the DNA TGCGCCAGCAGCTTGGGACTAGCGGGGCCCACCCACGAGCAGTACTTC. Residues: CASSLGLAGPTHEQYF. The rearrangement joins TRBV5-1 to TRBJ2-7; 11 bases agree with TRBD2. V lost 0 bases to trimming and J lost 5 bases; unmatched junction nucleotides: 7. CDR1 SGHRS and CDR2 YFSETQ come from the germline V gene. This CDR3 is built from 16 residues.

The CDR3 nucleotides are TGTGCCAGCAGCTCCTCGGACAGGGGCGCCTACGAGCAGTACTTC. It codes for CASSSSDRGAYEQYF. The J gene is TRBJ2-7, the V gene TRBV11-2; 9 positions match TRBD1. With V trimmed by 4 bases and J by 2 bases, 6 bases remained unmatched. The germline V gene has CDR1 SGHAT and CDR2 FQNNGV. This CDR3 spans 15 amino acids.

The CDR3 coding sequence is TGTGCCAGCAGCCTAGAGGGACGAAGGACAGGGGATGGCTACACCTTC. Translation: CASSLEGRRTGDGYTF. The chain has TRBV28 and TRBJ1-2; 9 nucleotides match TRBD1. Trimming removed 6 bases from V and 6 bases from J; junction bases left unmatched: 14. Germline V lookup: CDR1 MDHEN, CDR2 SYDVKM. CDR3 length equals 16 residues.

The genes are TRBV13 and TRBJ1-2; D is possibly TRBD1 (6 bases). CDR1 is PRHDT and CDR2 is FYEKMQ in the germline V gene (reference sequence). Deletions cut 1 base from V and 3 bases from J, with 12 bases between. This CDR3 region has 15 residues. The CDR3, as DNA: TGTGCCAGCAGCTTAGCAGGGGCAAGGGACTATGGCTACACCTTC. Its translation: CASSLAGARDYGYTF.

The chain combines TRBV29-1 with TRBJ1-2; a possible D gene is TRBD1 (5 bases). This CDR3 contains 11 residues. Germline V gene lookup returns CDR1 SQVTM and CDR2 ANQGSEA. V dropped 6 bases and J dropped 4 bases, with 9 bases sitting between them. For the CDR3, the DNA is TGCAGCGTCAACGGGGGCTATGGCTACACCTTC. Translated, it gives CSVNGGYGYTF. The whole variable domain, remainder taken from reference TRBV29-1 and TRBJ1-2, is SAVISQKPSRDICQRGTSLTIQCQVDSQVTMMFWYRQQPGQSLTLIATANQGSEATYESGFVIDKFPISRPNLTFSTLTVSNMSPEDSSIYLCSVNGGYGYTFGSGTRLTVV.

The CDR3: CASQIGTGYEQYF. Here the CDR3 DNA reads TGTGCCAGCCAGATCGGGACTGGCTACGAGCAGTACTTC. The V call is TRBV7-9, the J call TRBJ2-7; D is possibly TRBD2 (6 bases). The CDR3 is made up of 13 amino acids. Trimming took 8 bases from V and 3 from J, leaving 14 bases between them. In germline, CDR1 is SEHNR, CDR2 FQNEAQ (reference sequence).

The rearrangement uses TRBV7-2 and TRBJ2-3; possible D gene TRBD2, 7 bases. Germline loops: CDR1 SGHTA, CDR2 FQGNSA. The CDR3 totals 15 residues. Between the trimmed V and J ends, which lost 5 bases and 7 bases, there was a span of 19 bases. DNA for the CDR3: TGTGCCAGCAGCCCACAGGGAGGGCTAGGGAATACGCAGTATTTT. This gives the protein CASSPQGGLGNTQYF. Using reference TRBV7-2 and TRBJ2-3 for the parts outside the CDR3, the full variable domain is GAGVSQSPSNKVTEKGKDVELRCDPISGHTALYWYRQSLGQGLEFLIYFQGNSAPDKSGLPSDRFSAERTGGSVSTLTIQRTQQEDSAVYLCASSPQGGLGNTQYFGPGTRLTVL.

This clone has only one observation. The V and J genes are TRBV6-5 and TRBJ1-2; no firm D call. CDR3 length: 13 amino acids. V was pared by 1 base and J by 7 bases, with 10 bases between. Looked up from germline, CDR1 is MNHEY and CDR2 is SVGAGI. This chain's CDR3 is CASSYYRDAGYTF. CDR3 DNA sequence: TGTGCCAGCAGTTACTATCGGGATGCTGGCTACACCTTC.

V usage is TRBV27 and J usage is TRBJ2-1; D unclear. There are 13 residues in the CDR3. Trimming shortened V by 5 bases and J by 10 bases, and 15 bases separated the two germline ends. Germline V gene lookup returns CDR1 MNHEY and CDR2 SMNVEV (reference sequence). The CDR3 bases are TGTGCCAGCAGTCGGCCCAGCGTGTCAGAGCAGTTCTTC. This encodes CASSRPSVSEQFF.

The chain couples TRBV19 to TRBJ2-7; TRBD1 aligns across 12 bases. The CDR3 contains 17 residues. Germline V gene sequence: CDR1 LNHDA, CDR2 SQIVND (reference sequence). V shed 3 bases and J 2 bases; nucleotides not matched to a gene: 8. CDR3 protein: CASSMGTGGPTPYEQYF. The CDR3 nucleotides read TGTGCCAGTAGTATGGGGACAGGGGGCCCTACTCCCTACGAGCAGTACTTC.

This sequence joins TRBV29-1 and TRBJ2-1, with TRBD2 identical over 7 bases. The CDR3 extends over 14 amino acids. In germline, CDR1 is SQVTM, CDR2 ANQGSEA. V trimming: 4 bases; J trimming: 9 bases; junction bases outside the gene matches: 12. CDR3 loop: CSVGGGRDLGEQFF. The CDR3 DNA follows: TGCAGCGTTGGGGGGGGTAGGGATTTGGGTGAGCAGTTCTTC.

This clone has a handful of counts. The chain has TRBV7-2 and TRBJ1-2; TRBD1 agrees at 10 bases. This CDR3 has 14 residues. J lost 4 bases, V lost 3 bases, and 2 bases had no gene match. The V gene's germline CDR1 is SGHTA and CDR2 FQGNSA. DNA of the CDR3: TGTGCCAGCAGCTTCGGACAGGGGGGCTATGGCTACACCTTC. Translation: CASSFGQGGYGYTF.

The chain joins TRBV18 to TRBJ1-2; D is possibly TRBD1 (5 bases). The CDR3 covers 19 residues. Per the germline V gene, CDR1 is KGHSH and CDR2 is LQKENI. V was trimmed by 3 bases and J by 11 bases, leaving 34 bases between them. The CDR3 loop reads CASSPQSQRGFLLLRGYTF. In nucleotides, the CDR3 is TGTGCCAGCTCACCCCAGTCACAACGGGGCTTCCTTCTCCTCCGAGGGTACACCTTC.

This clone has a single count. The chain links TRBV30 to TRBJ2-3, with 7 bases matching TRBD2. The CDR3 extends over 15 amino acids. V trimming: 3 bases; J trimming: 2 bases; junction bases outside the gene matches: 8. Germline V gene data show CDR1 as GTSNPN and CDR2 as SVGIG (reference sequence). In DNA form, the CDR3 reads TGTGCCTGGAGCCCCCGGGGGACTACCACAGATACGCAGTATTTT. This sequence encodes CAWSPRGTTTDTQYF.

This chain uses TRBV27 with TRBJ1-3; 8 bases agree with TRBD1. CDR3 length equals 15 residues. Germline-derived CDR1 and CDR2 are MNHEY and SMNVEV (reference sequence). J lost 4 bases, V lost 6 bases, and 8 bases had no gene match. Written as DNA, the CDR3 is TGTGCCAGCAGCCGGGACAGGTCAACAGGAAACACCATATATTTT. Translation: CASSRDRSTGNTIYF.

The V call is TRBV7-8, the J call TRBJ1-1; D is unresolved. The V gene lost 5 bases and the J gene lost 1 base, with 14 bases spanning the gap. Germline V lookup: CDR1 SGHVS, CDR2 FQNEAQ. This CDR3 has 15 amino acids. CDR3 in amino acids: CASSTSANSNTEAFF. The DNA of the CDR3 is TGTGCCAGCAGCACGAGCGCCAACTCGAACACTGAAGCTTTCTTT.

The rearrangement joins TRBV7-9 to TRBJ2-7; D is possibly TRBD2 (5 bases). In germline, CDR1 is SEHNR, CDR2 FQNEAQ (reference sequence). V was trimmed by 5 bases and J by 0 bases, leaving 17 bases between them. The CDR3 runs 16 residues. Written as DNA, the CDR3 is TGTGCCAGCAGCAAAGCCCCCGGACGGGGCTCCTACGAGCAGTACTTC. It translates to CASSKAPGRGSYEQYF.